There are a few counts of the clone carrying this T cell receptor beta chain. This record belongs to a study of blood T cell repertoires in COVID-19. The table came from immunoSEQ multiplex PCR; TCRdb's copy has only in-frame clones and leaves some out. The sample comprises 150,000 to 200,000 clones, over 80% of which are singletons, and around 7.3% rests with the top ten. This CDR3 is 17 amino acids long. The V gene's germline CDR1 is SGDLS and CDR2 YYNGEE. V lost 4 bases, J lost 0 bases, and 18 bases lay in between. This sequence joins TRBV9 and TRBJ2-3, with a possible D match to TRBD1 (5 bases). The clonotype comes from a woman in her 70s with COVID-19, enrolled during active disease. Input material: peripheral blood. The CDR3 reads CASSPHETGPSTDTQYF. The DNA of the CDR3 is TGTGCCAGCAGCCCCCACGAAACAGGACCTAGCACAGATACGCAGTATTTT.